The sequence of this T cell receptor beta chain was determined in a study of T cells in Graves' hyperthyroidism and ophthalmopathy. The CDR3 loop spans 15 amino acids. Germline trimming cut 2 bases from V and 4 bases from J; bases unmatched to any gene: 7. Germline V lookup: CDR1 MNHEY, CDR2 SVGEGT. Study-level results: Most expanded thyroid clonotypes above 0.001 also appeared in blood. Researchers report that a 13 V-J model separated ophthalmopathy from stable hyperthyroidism.

This clonotype showed up many times. Its antigen is still unknown. Among ophthalmopathy patients, the Clinical Activity Score reached at least 3, the NOSPECS grade reached at least 4, and duration remained under 3 months. Investigators excluded patients with uncontrolled infection, other autoimmune disease, pregnancy or lactation. There were TCR beta CDR3 regions amplified from RNA transcripts. TCR CDR3 regions were first amplified by RT-PCR with HTBI primers. TCRdb used MiXCR to reprocess the multiplex PCR reads, holding one entry per CDR3 protein. The data hold about 640,000 distinct CDR3 sequences, with roughly 15% observed a single time.

The chain has TRBV6-2 or TRBV6-3 and TRBJ2-5; 7 bases are shared with TRBD1. Material for sequencing was blood. This clonotype was obtained from a woman between 50 and 59 years old with Graves' ophthalmopathy. CDR3 sequence reads: CASSYPTGFGETQYF. For the CDR3, the DNA is TGTGCCAGCAGTTACCCGACAGGGTTCGGAGAGACCCAGTACTTC.